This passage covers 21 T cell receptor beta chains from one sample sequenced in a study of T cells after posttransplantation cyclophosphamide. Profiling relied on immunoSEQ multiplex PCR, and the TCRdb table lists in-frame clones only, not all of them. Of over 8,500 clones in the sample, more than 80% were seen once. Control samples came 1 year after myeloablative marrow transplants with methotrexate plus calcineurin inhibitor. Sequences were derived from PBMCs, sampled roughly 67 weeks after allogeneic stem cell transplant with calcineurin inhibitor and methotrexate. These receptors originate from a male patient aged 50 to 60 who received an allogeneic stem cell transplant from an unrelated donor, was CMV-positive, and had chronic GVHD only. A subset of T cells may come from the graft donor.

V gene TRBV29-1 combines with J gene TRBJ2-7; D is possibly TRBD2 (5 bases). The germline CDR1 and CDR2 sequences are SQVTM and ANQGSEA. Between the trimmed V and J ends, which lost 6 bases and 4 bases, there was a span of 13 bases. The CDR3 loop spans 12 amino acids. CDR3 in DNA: TGCAGCGTACACCAGACGGGGTACGAGCAGTACTTC. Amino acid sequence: CSVHQTGYEQYF.

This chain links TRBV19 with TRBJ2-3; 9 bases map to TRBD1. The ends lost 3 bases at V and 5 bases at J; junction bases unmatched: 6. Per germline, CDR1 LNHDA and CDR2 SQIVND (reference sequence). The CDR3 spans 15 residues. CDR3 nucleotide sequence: TGTGCCAGTAGTATTGGGACAGGGATGAAAGATACGCAGTATTTT. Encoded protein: CASSIGTGMKDTQYF.

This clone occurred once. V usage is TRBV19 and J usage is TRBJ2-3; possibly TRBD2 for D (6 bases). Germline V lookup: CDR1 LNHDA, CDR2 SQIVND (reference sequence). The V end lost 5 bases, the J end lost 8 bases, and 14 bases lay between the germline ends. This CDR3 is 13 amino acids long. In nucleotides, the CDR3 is TGTGCCAGTAGTCCCGGGGGAGAGACTACGCAGTATTTT. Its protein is CASSPGGETTQYF.

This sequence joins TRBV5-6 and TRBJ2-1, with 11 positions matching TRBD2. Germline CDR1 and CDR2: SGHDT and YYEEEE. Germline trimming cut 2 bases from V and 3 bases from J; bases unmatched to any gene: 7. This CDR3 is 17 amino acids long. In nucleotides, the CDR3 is TGTGCCAGCAGCTTCGGTTTAGCGGGAGGGATCTACAATGAGCAGTTCTTC. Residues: CASSFGLAGGIYNEQFF.

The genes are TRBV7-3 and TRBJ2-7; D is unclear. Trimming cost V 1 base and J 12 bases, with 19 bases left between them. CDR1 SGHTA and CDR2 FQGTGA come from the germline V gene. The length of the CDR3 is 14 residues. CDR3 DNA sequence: TGTGCCAGCAGCTTAATGGCAAGTTCCCCTGTAAGGTACTTC. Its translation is CASSLMASSPVRYF.

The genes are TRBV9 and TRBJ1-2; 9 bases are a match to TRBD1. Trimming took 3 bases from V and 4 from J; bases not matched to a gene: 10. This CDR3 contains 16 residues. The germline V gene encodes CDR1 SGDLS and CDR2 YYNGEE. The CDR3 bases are TGTGCCAGCAGCGCACCGTGGACAGGGGCCGGCTATGGCTACACCTTC. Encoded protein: CASSAPWTGAGYGYTF. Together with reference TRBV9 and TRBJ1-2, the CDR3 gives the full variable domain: DSGVTQTPKHLITATGQRVTLRCSPRSGDLSVYWYQQSLDQGLQFLIQYYNGEERAKGNILERFSAQQFPDLHSELNLSSLELGDSALYFCASSAPWTGAGYGYTFGSGTRLTVV.

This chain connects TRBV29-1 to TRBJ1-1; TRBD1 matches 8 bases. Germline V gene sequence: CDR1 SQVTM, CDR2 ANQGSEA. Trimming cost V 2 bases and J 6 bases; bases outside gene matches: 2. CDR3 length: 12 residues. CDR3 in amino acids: CSVESGGPEAFF. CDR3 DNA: TGCAGCGTTGAATCAGGGGGCCCTGAAGCTTTCTTT.

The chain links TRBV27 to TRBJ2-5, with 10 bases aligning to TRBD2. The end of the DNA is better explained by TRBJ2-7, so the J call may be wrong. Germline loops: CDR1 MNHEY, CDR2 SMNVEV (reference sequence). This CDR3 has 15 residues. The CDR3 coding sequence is TGTGCCAGCAGTTTATTACTAGCGGGATCGGTCGAGCAGTACTTC. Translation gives CASSLLLAGSVEQYF.

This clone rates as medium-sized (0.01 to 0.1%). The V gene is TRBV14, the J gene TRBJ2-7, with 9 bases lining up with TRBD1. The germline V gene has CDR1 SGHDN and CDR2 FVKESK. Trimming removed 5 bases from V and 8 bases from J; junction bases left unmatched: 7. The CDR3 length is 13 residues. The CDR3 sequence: CASSVGTGIKQYF. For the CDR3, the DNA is TGTGCCAGCAGCGTCGGGACAGGGATTAAGCAGTACTTC.

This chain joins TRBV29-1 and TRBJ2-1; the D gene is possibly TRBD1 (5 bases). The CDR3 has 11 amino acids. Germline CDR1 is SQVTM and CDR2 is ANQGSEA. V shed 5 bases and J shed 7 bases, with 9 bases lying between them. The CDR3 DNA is TGCAGCGTTTCCAGGGTGAATGAGCAGTTCTTC. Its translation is CSVSRVNEQFF.

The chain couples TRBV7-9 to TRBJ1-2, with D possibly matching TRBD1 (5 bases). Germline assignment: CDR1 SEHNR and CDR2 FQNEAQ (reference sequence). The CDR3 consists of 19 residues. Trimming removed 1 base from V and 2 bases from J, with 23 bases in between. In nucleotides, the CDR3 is TGTGCCAGCAGCTTAGGGGGAATGGCAGGGCCCCTCTTAAACTATGGCTACACCTTC. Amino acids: CASSLGGMAGPLLNYGYTF.

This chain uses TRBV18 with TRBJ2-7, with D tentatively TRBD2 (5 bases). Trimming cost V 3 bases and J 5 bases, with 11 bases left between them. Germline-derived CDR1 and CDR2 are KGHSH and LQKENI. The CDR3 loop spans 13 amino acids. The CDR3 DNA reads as TGTGCCAGCTCACCCGACCTAGCCCACGAGCAGTACTTC. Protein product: CASSPDLAHEQYF.

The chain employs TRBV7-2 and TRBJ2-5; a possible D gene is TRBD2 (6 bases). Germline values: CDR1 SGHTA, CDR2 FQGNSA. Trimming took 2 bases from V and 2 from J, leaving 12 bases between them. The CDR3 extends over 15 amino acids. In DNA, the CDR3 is TGTGCCAGCAGCTTATTAGGGACTCAACAAGAGACCCAGTACTTC. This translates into CASSLLGTQQETQYF.

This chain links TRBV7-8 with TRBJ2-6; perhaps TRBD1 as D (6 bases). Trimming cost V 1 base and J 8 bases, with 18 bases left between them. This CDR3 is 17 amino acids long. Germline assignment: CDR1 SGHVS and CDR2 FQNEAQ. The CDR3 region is CASSLDDSGAASNVLTF. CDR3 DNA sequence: TGTGCCAGCAGCTTAGACGATTCAGGGGCGGCCTCCAACGTCCTGACTTTC.

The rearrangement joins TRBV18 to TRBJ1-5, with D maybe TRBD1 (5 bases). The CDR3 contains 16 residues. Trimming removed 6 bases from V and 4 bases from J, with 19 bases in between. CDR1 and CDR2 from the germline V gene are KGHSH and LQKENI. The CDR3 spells CASSHQGGRENQPQHF. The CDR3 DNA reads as TGTGCCAGCTCCCATCAGGGAGGGAGAGAGAATCAGCCCCAGCATTTT. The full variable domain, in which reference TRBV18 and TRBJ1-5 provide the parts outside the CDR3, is NAGVMQNPRHLVRRRGQEARLRCSPMKGHSHVYWYRQLPEEGLKFMVYLQKENIIDESGMPKERFSAEFPKEGPSILRIQQVVRGDSAAYFCASSHQGGRENQPQHFGDGTRLSIL.

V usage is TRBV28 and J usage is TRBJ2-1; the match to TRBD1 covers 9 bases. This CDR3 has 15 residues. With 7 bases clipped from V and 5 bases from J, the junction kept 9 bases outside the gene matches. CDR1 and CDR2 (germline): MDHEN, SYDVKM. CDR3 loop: CASTWMGTGNNEQFF. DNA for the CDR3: TGTGCCAGCACTTGGATGGGGACAGGGAACAATGAGCAGTTCTTC. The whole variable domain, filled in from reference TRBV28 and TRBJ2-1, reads DVKVTQSSRYLVKRTGEKVFLECVQDMDHENMFWYRQDPGLGLRLIYFSYDVKMKEKGDIPEGYSVSREKKERFSLILESASTNQTSMYLCASTWMGTGNNEQFFGPGTRLTVL.

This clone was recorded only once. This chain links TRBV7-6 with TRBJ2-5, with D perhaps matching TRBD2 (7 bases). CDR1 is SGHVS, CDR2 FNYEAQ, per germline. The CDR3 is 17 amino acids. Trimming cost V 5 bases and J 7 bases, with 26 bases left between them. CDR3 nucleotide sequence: TGTGCCAGCAGCCGTGGGGGGGGCGGGGAGAAACGAGGGACCCAGTACTTC. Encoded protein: CASSRGGGGEKRGTQYF.

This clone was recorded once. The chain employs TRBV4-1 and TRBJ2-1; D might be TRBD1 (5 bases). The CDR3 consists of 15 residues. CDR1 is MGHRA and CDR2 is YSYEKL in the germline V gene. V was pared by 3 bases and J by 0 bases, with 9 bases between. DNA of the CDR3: TGCGCCAGCAGCCATGGGGCTATCTCCTACAATGAGCAGTTCTTC. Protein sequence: CASSHGAISYNEQFF.

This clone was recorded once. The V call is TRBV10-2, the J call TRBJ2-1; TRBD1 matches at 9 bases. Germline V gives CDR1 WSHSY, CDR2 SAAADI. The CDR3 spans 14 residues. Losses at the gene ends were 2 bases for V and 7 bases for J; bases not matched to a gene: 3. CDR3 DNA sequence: TGCGCCAGCAGTGAGGGGACAGGGATGAATGAGCAGTTCTTC. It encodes CASSEGTGMNEQFF.

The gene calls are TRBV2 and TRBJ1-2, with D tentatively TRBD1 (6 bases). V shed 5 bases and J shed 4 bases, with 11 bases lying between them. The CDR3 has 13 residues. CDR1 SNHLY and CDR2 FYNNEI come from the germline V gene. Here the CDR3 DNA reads TGTGCCAGCAGTAGGACAGCTTCCTATGGCTACACCTTC. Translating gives CASSRTASYGYTF.

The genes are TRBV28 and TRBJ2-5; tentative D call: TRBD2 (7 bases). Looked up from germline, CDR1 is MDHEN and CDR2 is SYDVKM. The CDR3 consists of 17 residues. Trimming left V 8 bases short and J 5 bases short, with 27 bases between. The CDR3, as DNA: TGTGCCAGCGGGGCCTGGTCGGGACTTAAGGGGGGGGAGACCCAGTACTTC. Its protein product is CASGAWSGLKGGETQYF.